Listed below are T cell receptor beta chains from one sample, sequenced in a study of cytomegalovirus exposure and HLA in healthy donors. Profiled with immunoSEQ multiplex PCR; TCRdb holds only in-frame clones, not every one. The sample consists of 120,000 or so clones, around 77% of them appearing once. Material for sequencing was PBMCs. These TCRs come from a man aged 50-59 years in good health and CMV-seropositive. The CDR3 runs from the conserved cysteine through the conserved F or W. A D gene is named only where the DNA matches it firmly. Size is omitted from some rows. Given values are once, few, many or a class for expanded clones.

J | D | V | size | DNA | CDR3
TRBJ2-3 | - | TRBV2 | - | TGTGCCAGCAGTGGGCTAGGAGAAGATACGCAGTATTTT | CASSGLGEDTQYF
TRBJ1-1 | - | TRBV7-2 | - | TGTGCCAGCAGCTTAGTGGTCGGGGTCACTGAAGCTTTCTTT | CASSLVVGVTEAFF
TRBJ2-3 | - | TRBV5-1 | - | TGCGCCAGCAGCCCGGCCGGCTGGCGGGCGGGCACAGATACGCAGTATTTT | CASSPAGWRAGTDTQYF
TRBJ2-7 | TRBD2 | TRBV7-2 | - | TGTGCCAGCAGCTTATATCCTAGCGGGAGGGTCTACGAGCAGTACTTC | CASSLYPSGRVYEQYF
TRBJ2-7 | TRBD1 | TRBV5-1 | - | TGCGCCAGCTCAGACAGGGGTGTTGACGAGCAGTACTTC | CASSDRGVDEQYF
TRBJ2-1 | TRBD1 | TRBV4-2 | - | TGTGCCAGCAGCCACGGAGCGGGACAGGGTGTAAATGAGCAGTTCTTC | CASSHGAGQGVNEQFF
TRBJ2-5 | - | TRBV5-8 | - | TGTGCCAGCAGCCCCGGGAGTCAGGAGACCCAGTACTTC | CASSPGSQETQYF
TRBJ1-1 | - | TRBV4-2 | - | TGTGCCAGCAGCCAACCCGGGGGGAATCTGGGGACGAACACTGAAGCTTTCTTT | CASSQPGGNLGTNTEAFF
TRBJ1-6 | - | TRBV9 | - | TGTGCCAGCAGCACCGAAGGGGGTGGCTCACCCCTCCACTTT | CASSTEGGGSPLHF
TRBJ1-1 | - | TRBV5-1 | - | TGCGCCAGCAGCCCAAGTCTTGCGGGGGGCACTGAAGCTTTCTTT | CASSPSLAGGTEAFF
TRBJ1-6 | TRBD1 | TRBV19 | - | TGTGCCAGTAGTGTGGGACAGGAACGGTCACCCCTCCACTTT | CASSVGQERSPLHF
TRBJ2-6 | - | TRBV2 | once | TGTGCCAGCAGTACCCTTCGAGGGTATGGGGCCAACGTCCTGACTTTC | CASSTLRGYGANVLTF
TRBJ2-7 | TRBD2 | TRBV5-4 | - | TGTGCCAGCAGCTCCGGGACTAGTCTGCGGGAGCAGTACTTC | CASSSGTSLREQYF
TRBJ1-2 | - | TRBV6-1 | - | TGTGCCAGCAGTGAAATATTTGGGGGCGGTTTAGTTGGCTACACCTTC | CASSEIFGGGLVGYTF
TRBJ1-1 | - | TRBV5-1 | - | TGCGCCAGCAGCTTAACTTCGGGGGAAGAAGCTTTCTTT | CASSLTSGEEAFF
TRBJ1-2 | TRBD1 | TRBV7-2 | - | TGTGCCAGCAGCTTAGCCCTATTGACAGGGGTCGGCTACACCTTC | CASSLALLTGVGYTF
TRBJ2-1 | TRBD2 | TRBV18 | few | TGTGCCAGCTCACCACCTAGCGGGGAATACAATGAGCAGTTCTTC | CASSPPSGEYNEQFF
TRBJ2-5 | TRBD1 | TRBV5-1 | - | TGCGCCAGCAGCTTGGGGGACAGGGTGCAAGAGACCCAGTACTTC | CASSLGDRVQETQYF
TRBJ1-6 | - | TRBV6-6 | - | TGTGCCAGCAGCGAGCGCTATAATTCCCCCCTCCACTTT | CASSERYNSPLHF
TRBJ2-2 | - | TRBV5-1 | few | TGCGCCAGCAGCTTGGGGCCAGGGTGGAACATCGGGGAGCTGTTTTTT | CASSLGPGWNIGELFF
TRBJ1-6 | - | TRBV25-1 | - | TGTGCCAGCAGTGAATTGGGCAGGGGAGATAATTCACCCCTCCACTTT | CASSELGRGDNSPLHF
TRBJ1-2 | - | TRBV10-2 | few | TGCGCCAGCAGGAGGGGGACAAACAACAACTATGGCTACACCTTC | CASRRGTNNNYGYTF
TRBJ2-7 | - | TRBV10-1 | - | TGCGCCAGCAGTGAGTCGCACAGGCCCTACGAGCAGTACTTC | CASSESHRPYEQYF
TRBJ2-6 | TRBD1 | TRBV19 | - | TGTGCCAGTAGTAATTACGGGACAGGGTCTGGGGCCAACGTCCTGACTTTC | CASSNYGTGSGANVLTF
TRBJ2-5 | TRBD2 | TRBV5-1 | - | TGCGCCAGCAGCTTGGGGAGAGGACTAGCGGGGCAAGAGACCCAGTACTTC | CASSLGRGLAGQETQYF
TRBJ2-1 | TRBD2 | TRBV5-1 | - | TGCGCCAGCCACGGCCGGACGGGAGGGTTGCAGTTCTTC | CASHGRTGGLQFF
TRBJ1-2 | - | TRBV30 | - | TGTGCCTGGAGTACAGGGTATGATTCCTATGGCTACACCTTC | CAWSTGYDSYGYTF
TRBJ2-7 | TRBD1 | TRBV5-1 | once | TGCGCCAGCAGCGGGGGACAGGGGTTGACCGAGCAGTACTTC | CASSGGQGLTEQYF